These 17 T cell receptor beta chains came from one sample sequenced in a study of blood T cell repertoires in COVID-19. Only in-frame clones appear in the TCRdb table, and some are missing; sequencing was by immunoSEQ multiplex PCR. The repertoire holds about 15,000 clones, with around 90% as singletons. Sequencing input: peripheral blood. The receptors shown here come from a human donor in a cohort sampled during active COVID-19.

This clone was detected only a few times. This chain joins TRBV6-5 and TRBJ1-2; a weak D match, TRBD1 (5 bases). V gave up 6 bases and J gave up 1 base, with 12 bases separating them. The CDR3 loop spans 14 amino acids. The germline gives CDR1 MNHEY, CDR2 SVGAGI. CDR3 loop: CASRDNPNNYGYTF. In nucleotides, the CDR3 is TGTGCCAGCAGGGACAACCCGAATAACTATGGCTACACCTTC.

The CDR3 DNA is TGTGCCAGCAGCCAAGATCCCGTGGAAGGGTACAGGGGGGCCGGAAAACTGTTTTTT. The encoded protein is CASSQDPVEGYRGAGKLFF. The chain couples TRBV3-1 (or the pseudogene TRBV3-2) to TRBJ1-4; 8 bases agree with TRBD1. Germline-derived CDR1 and CDR2 are LGHDT and YNNKEL (reference sequence). The CDR3 length is 19 residues. V shed 0 bases, J shed 10 bases, and the junction held 19 bases outside the gene matches.

CDR3 coding DNA: TGTGCCAGCTCAGGGGGAAACACCGGGGAGCTGTTTTTT. Amino acids: CASSGGNTGELFF. The chain carries TRBV6-5 and TRBJ2-2; 7 bases align to TRBD1. The CDR3 spans 13 residues. CDR1 and CDR2 (germline): MNHEY, SVGAGI. The junction had 2 bases not matched to a gene; V was cut back by 8 bases and J by 2 bases.

The CDR3 reads CAWSVAGNQETQYF. CDR3 DNA sequence: TGTGCCTGGAGTGTAGCGGGGAACCAAGAGACCCAGTACTTC. The genes are TRBV30 and TRBJ2-5; 7 bases agree with TRBD2. Trimming removed 0 bases from V and 0 bases from J; junction bases left unmatched: 1. Per the germline V gene, CDR1 is GTSNPN and CDR2 is SVGIG (reference sequence). This CDR3 region has 14 residues.

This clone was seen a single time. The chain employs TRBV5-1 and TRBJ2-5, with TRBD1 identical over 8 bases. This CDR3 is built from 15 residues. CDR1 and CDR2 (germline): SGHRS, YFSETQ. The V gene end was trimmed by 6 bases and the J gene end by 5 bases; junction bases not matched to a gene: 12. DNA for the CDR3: TGCGCCAGCACTGGATTACAGGGGGATCTGGAGACCCAGTACTTC. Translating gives CASTGLQGDLETQYF.

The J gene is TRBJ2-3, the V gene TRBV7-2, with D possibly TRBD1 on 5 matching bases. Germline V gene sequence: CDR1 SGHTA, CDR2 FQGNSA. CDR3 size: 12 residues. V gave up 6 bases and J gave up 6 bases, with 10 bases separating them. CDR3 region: CASRPPGDTQYF. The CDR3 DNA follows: TGTGCCAGCAGACCCCCAGGGGATACGCAGTATTTT.

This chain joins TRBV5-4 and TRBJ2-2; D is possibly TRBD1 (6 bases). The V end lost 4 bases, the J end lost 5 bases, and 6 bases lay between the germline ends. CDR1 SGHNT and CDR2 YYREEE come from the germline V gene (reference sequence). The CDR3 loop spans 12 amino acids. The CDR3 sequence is CASSTGTGELFF. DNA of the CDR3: TGTGCCAGCAGCACAGGGACCGGGGAGCTGTTTTTT.

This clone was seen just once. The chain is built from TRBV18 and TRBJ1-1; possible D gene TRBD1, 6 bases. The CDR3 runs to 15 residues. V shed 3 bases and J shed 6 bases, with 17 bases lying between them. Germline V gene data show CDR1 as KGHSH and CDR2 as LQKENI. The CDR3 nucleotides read TGTGCCAGCTCACCTTCTCAGGGGAATGTTGCTGAAGCTTTCTTT. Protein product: CASSPSQGNVAEAFF.

CDR3 in DNA: TGTGCCATCAGGGACAATAGCGGCCCAGGGGATACGCAGTATTTT. Amino acid sequence: CAIRDNSGPGDTQYF. The chain couples TRBV10-3 to TRBJ2-3; weak D call: TRBD2 (6 bases). V was shortened by 6 bases and J by 6 bases, with 19 bases between the two germline ends. The length of the CDR3 is 15 residues. The germline gives CDR1 ENHRY, CDR2 SYGVKD.

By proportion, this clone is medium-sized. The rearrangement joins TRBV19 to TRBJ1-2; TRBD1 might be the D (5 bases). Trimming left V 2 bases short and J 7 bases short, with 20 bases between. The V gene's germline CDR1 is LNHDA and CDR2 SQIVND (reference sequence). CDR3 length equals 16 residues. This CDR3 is CASSISGVGGFGGYTF. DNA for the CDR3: TGTGCCAGTAGTATAAGTGGCGTTGGGGGGTTCGGTGGCTACACCTTC.

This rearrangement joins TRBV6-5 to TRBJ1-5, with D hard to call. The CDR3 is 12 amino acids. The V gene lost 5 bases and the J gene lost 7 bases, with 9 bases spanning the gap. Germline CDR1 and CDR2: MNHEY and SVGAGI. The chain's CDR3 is CASSNRRQPQHF. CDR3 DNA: TGTGCCAGCAGTAATCGGAGGCAGCCCCAGCATTTT.

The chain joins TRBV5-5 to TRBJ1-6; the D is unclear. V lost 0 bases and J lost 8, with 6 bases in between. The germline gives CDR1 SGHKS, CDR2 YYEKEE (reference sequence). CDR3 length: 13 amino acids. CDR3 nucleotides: TGTGCCAGCAGCTTGGATCGGGATTCACCCCTCCACTTT. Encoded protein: CASSLDRDSPLHF.

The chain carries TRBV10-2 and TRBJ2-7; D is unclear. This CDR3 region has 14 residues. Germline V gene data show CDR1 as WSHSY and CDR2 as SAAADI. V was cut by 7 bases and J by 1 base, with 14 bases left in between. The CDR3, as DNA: TGCGCCAGCACCCAACGTGCACAGTCCTACGAGCAGTACTTC. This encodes CASTQRAQSYEQYF.

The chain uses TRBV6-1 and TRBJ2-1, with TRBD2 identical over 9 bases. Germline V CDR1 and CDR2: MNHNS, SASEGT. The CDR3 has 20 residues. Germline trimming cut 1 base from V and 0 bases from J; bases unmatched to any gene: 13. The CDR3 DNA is TGTGCCAGCAGTGAAGTTCCAGTACTAGCGGGCGTAAGCTCCTACAATGAGCAGTTCTTC. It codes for CASSEVPVLAGVSSYNEQFF.

Here the CDR3 reads CASSPREGESYEQYF. CDR3 nucleotide sequence: TGTGCCAGCTCACCCAGAGAGGGGGAATCTTACGAGCAGTACTTC. This rearrangement joins TRBV18 to TRBJ2-7; D might be TRBD1 (6 bases). From germline, CDR1 is KGHSH and CDR2 LQKENI. V shed 3 bases and J shed 4 bases, with 16 bases lying between them. The CDR3 length is 15 residues.

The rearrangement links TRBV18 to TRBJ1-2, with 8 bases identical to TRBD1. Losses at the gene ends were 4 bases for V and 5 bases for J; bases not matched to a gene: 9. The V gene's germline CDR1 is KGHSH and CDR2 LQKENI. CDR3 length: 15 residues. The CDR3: CASSLPDRALYGYTF. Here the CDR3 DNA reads TGTGCCAGCTCACTCCCGGACAGGGCCCTATATGGCTACACCTTC.

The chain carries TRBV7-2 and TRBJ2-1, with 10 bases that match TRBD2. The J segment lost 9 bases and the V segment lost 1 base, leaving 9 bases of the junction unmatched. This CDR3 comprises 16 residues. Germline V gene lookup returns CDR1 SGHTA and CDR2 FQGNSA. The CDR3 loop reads CASSLVSERGGSEQFF. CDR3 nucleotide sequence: TGTGCCAGCAGCTTAGTATCAGAGCGGGGGGGCAGTGAGCAGTTCTTC.